The clone carrying this TCR beta chain was detected once. Its antigen is as yet unknown. The CDR3 length is 14 residues. Deletions cut 0 bases from V and 0 bases from J, with 5 bases between. Germline assignment: CDR1 MGHRA and CDR2 YSYEKL. The entry originates in a study of T cell responses to AZD1222 COVID-19 vaccine. Clones were read by immunoSEQ multiplex PCR, and TCRdb kept only the in-frame ones, dropping some. Seen here are 150,000 to 200,000 clones, 90% to 95% observed once, and the top ten hold 1% to 1.5%. General study findings and limits: Two AZD1222 administrations were followed by greater Spike-specific TCR breadth and depth. The donor cohort was predominantly white British with a female majority, and clonal diversity may have been underestimated.

Whether given at about 4 or about 12 weeks, second doses were pooled. The chain is built from TRBV4-1 and TRBJ1-1; D remains ambiguous. Material: peripheral blood, obtained 28 days after the second AZD1222 dose. The clonotype was recovered from an adult who received the AZD1222 COVID-19 vaccine. The chain's CDR3 is CASSQDAMNTEAFF. The CDR3 DNA follows: TGCGCCAGCAGCCAAGACGCCATGAACACTGAAGCTTTCTTT.